These T cell receptor beta chains were read from a single sample in a study of cytomegalovirus exposure and HLA in healthy donors. Here immunoSEQ multiplex PCR was the method, and the copy in TCRdb shows in-frame clones only, minus some. The sample holds approximately 300,000 clones, approximately 90% seen once. The source material was PBMCs. The receptors were sampled from a young woman in good health and CMV-seronegative. CDR3s include the opening cysteine and the closing phenylalanine or tryptophan. A row's size may be missing; if present it is once, few, many or a size class.

v_gene	abundance	j_gene	CDR3aa
TRBV5-6	-	TRBJ2-5	CASSPGGYQETQYF
TRBV19	-	TRBJ2-2	CASRDRKNTGELFF
TRBV12-2	-	TRBJ1-1	CASRLAGLNTEAFF
TRBV5-4	once	TRBJ2-5	CASSFGVGLAGRETQYF
TRBV2	-	TRBJ2-4	CASSRDISEDIQYF
TRBV7-2	-	TRBJ1-5	CASSPSSNQPQHF
TRBV14	once	TRBJ1-2	CASSLSGTGPGGYGYTF
TRBV19	-	TRBJ1-5	CASNVGQGLSQPQHF
TRBV6-5	-	TRBJ1-5	CASSLTQGNGNQPQHF
TRBV2	-	TRBJ1-5	CASTPDRARNQPQHF
TRBV7-8	-	TRBJ2-7	CASSLGGGGISYEQYF
TRBV4-1	-	TRBJ2-1	CASSQDVSGLYNEQFF
TRBV5-1	-	TRBJ2-7	CASSPPGSYEQYF
TRBV6-5	-	TRBJ1-2	CASSLTGNYGYTF
TRBV6-6	-	TRBJ1-1	CASTLGQGNTEAFF
TRBV28	-	TRBJ1-1	CASSTSPGRAFF
TRBV6-5	-	TRBJ2-3	CASSYSSAGGPDTQYF
TRBV10-1	-	TRBJ2-6	CASSGTPGTEVPSGANVLTF
TRBV25-1	-	TRBJ2-7	CASSESGASGVYEQYF
TRBV5-1	-	TRBJ2-3	CASSLGSTRPTDTQYF
TRBV11-3	-	TRBJ2-5	CASSLAGRRIMETQYF
TRBV5-1	-	TRBJ2-1	CASSLVGPGTSGRQFF
TRBV4-3	once	TRBJ2-3	CASSELALSGIPDTQYF
TRBV19	-	TRBJ2-2	CASSSSMAGELFF
TRBV29-1	-	TRBJ1-4	CSATGQGDEKLFF
TRBV7-9	-	TRBJ2-3	CASSAAGGGKDTQYF
TRBV19	-	TRBJ1-5	CASKNHIGTVGEPQHF
TRBV4-1	once	TRBJ2-1	CASSYTAGGGEQFF
TRBV5-4	-	TRBJ2-3	CASSLGLHTDTQYF
TRBV27	few	TRBJ2-2	CASSLEYLPTGELFF
TRBV10-3	-	TRBJ2-2	CAISGRDTGELFF
TRBV5-4	-	TRBJ1-5	CASSLAGASNQPQHF
TRBV5-1	-	TRBJ1-4	CASSLGTASAEKLFF
TRBV11-1	-	TRBJ2-1	CASSLGSLAGVNEQFF
TRBV28	once	TRBJ1-4	CASSLTGTGHEKLFF
TRBV18	-	TRBJ2-3	CASSPPGTSEGTQYF
TRBV6-1	-	TRBJ2-5	CASSDRGAGRETQYF